The sequence of this TCR beta chain was determined in a study of blood T cells in healthy people across ages. The extraction recovered at least 6 micrograms of total RNA per sample. The length of the CDR3 is 15 residues. Germline CDR1 reads SGHDT; CDR2 reads YYEEEE. V was cut by 2 bases and J by 7 bases, with 15 bases left in between. The sample holds a few counts of this clonotype. PCR was performed a second time for about 7 to 12 cycles using a sample-barcoded 5' primer and a J-beta primer mix. Via MiXCR, TCRdb re-called the 5' RACE reads, giving one row per CDR3 protein. In the table there are about 290,000 distinct CDR3 sequences, around 29% of which are singletons.

Sequenced: blood. The source is a woman in her seventies in good health. The chain links TRBV5-6 to TRBJ1-4; D unclear. DNA for the CDR3: TGTGCCAGCAGCTTAACGTCCCGGGGTGGTGAAAAACTGTTTTTT. Translation: CASSLTSRGGEKLFF.